This T cell receptor beta chain was recorded in a study of cytomegalovirus exposure and HLA in healthy donors. PCR amplification relied on 60 Vbeta primers (plus 13 Jbeta primers). Data came from immunoSEQ multiplex PCR; TCRdb stores just in-frame clones and leaves some out. The repertoire holds about 150,000 clones, with roughly 78% as singletons. The receptor's source is a man aged 50 to 60 in good health and CMV-seropositive. The material sequenced was PBMCs.

The CDR3 coding sequence is TGTGCCAGCAGCTTGGGGGGATTTGGGGAAACCTACAATGAGCAGTTCTTC. It codes for CASSLGGFGETYNEQFF. The chain employs TRBV7-9 and TRBJ2-1; a possible D gene is TRBD2 (6 bases). The germline V gene encodes CDR1 SEHNR and CDR2 FQNEAQ (reference sequence). V was pared by 3 bases and J by 2 bases, with 17 bases between. The CDR3 runs to 17 residues.